The clone carrying this T cell receptor beta chain was counted at least ten times. The data belong to a study of T cells after yellow fever vaccination. The authors made TCR cDNA by 5'RACE template switching, adding a universal primer site and UMIs. TCRdb re-analysed the 5' RACE reads in MiXCR, keeping a single row per CDR3 protein. The sample includes about 130,000 distinct CDR3 sequences, about 6.9% of them seen just once. Germline CDR1 reads MNHNS; CDR2 reads SASEGT. The V gene end was trimmed by 6 bases and the J gene end by 5 bases; junction bases not matched to a gene: 8. The CDR3 is 15 residues long.

The chain couples TRBV6-1 to TRBJ2-3; 10 positions match TRBD2. The source of this sequence is a man younger than 45 who received the YFV17D yellow fever vaccine. The sample in question was CD4+ T cells sorted from PBMCs, obtained 10 days after the yellow fever booster vaccination. The CDR3 nucleotides are TGTGCCAGCAGGTCTAGCGGGAGTATTATAGATACGCAGTATTTT. It codes for CASRSSGSIIDTQYF.